Listed here are 26 T cell receptor beta chains from one sample, sequenced in a study of T-cell memory formation after mild COVID-19. MiXCR, applied by TCRdb to the 5' RACE reads, yields one record per CDR3 protein. The sample lists more than 110,000 distinct CDR3 sequences, 13% to 15% occurring once. Source material: PBMCs or a T cell subset sorted from them (not recorded which). The source is an adult woman who had mild COVID-19 (a few samples of this study predate the infection). Cell type and time point are not known.

The chain recombines TRBV15 with TRBJ2-1; no firm D call. Germline CDR1 LNHNV, CDR2 YYDKDF (reference sequence). The CDR3 is 10 residues long. V lost 6 bases, J lost 7 bases, and 4 bases lay in between. Here the CDR3 reads CATSGNEQFF. CDR3 DNA: TGTGCCACCAGTGGGAATGAGCAGTTCTTC.

V and J are TRBV7-6 and TRBJ2-1; 16 positions match TRBD2. V was pared by 0 bases and J by 0 bases, with 11 bases of the junction left unmatched. Germline V gives CDR1 SGHVS, CDR2 FNYEAQ. This CDR3 has 22 residues. CDR3 sequence: CASSLAPGLAGGPISSYNEQFF. In DNA, the CDR3 is TGTGCCAGCAGCTTAGCGCCGGGACTAGCGGGAGGGCCGATTAGCTCCTACAATGAGCAGTTCTTC. The full variable domain, completed using reference TRBV7-6 and TRBJ2-1, is GAGVSQSPRYKVTKRGQDVALRCDPISGHVSLYWYRQALGQGPEFLTYFNYEAQQDKSGLPNDRFSAERPEGSISTLTIQRTEQRDSAMYRCASSLAPGLAGGPISSYNEQFFGPGTRLTVL.

V gene TRBV10-3 combines with J gene TRBJ2-5, with D possibly TRBD2 on 6 matching bases. This CDR3 has 15 amino acids. CDR1 and CDR2 (germline): ENHRY, SYGVKD. V dropped 10 bases and J dropped 5 bases, with 23 bases sitting between them. CDR3 bases: TGTGCCACCCAGTTCGGCACGGGAGTTTCGGAGACCCAGTACTTC. Protein: CATQFGTGVSETQYF.

V is TRBV5-6 and J is TRBJ1-5; D is unresolved. This CDR3 region has 14 residues. The germline V gene encodes CDR1 SGHDT and CDR2 YYEEEE. Deletions cut 2 bases from V and 1 base from J, with 7 bases between. This chain's CDR3 is CASSFLNSNQPQHF. CDR3 coding DNA: TGTGCCAGCAGCTTCTTAAACAGCAATCAGCCCCAGCATTTT. The complete variable domain, with remaining parts taken from reference TRBV5-6 and TRBJ1-5, reads DAGVTQSPTHLIKTRGQQVTLRCSPKSGHDTVSWYQQALGQGPQFIFQYYEEEERQRGNFPDRFSGHQFPNYSSELNVNALLLGDSALYLCASSFLNSNQPQHFGDGTRLSIL.

This clonotype showed up just once. The chain uses TRBV20-1 and TRBJ2-1; D not certain. V shed 6 bases and J shed 3 bases, with 6 bases lying between them. The CDR3 consists of 11 residues. Germline loops: CDR1 DFQATT, CDR2 SNEGSKA (reference sequence). The DNA of the CDR3 is TGCAGTGCCAGGTTCTACAATGAGCAGTTCTTC. Translation: CSARFYNEQFF.

In DNA, the CDR3 is TGCAGCGTGGGCACCGGGACAGGGGGGAATACCCAGTACTTC. Its protein is CSVGTGTGGNTQYF. The J gene is TRBJ2-5, the V gene TRBV29-1; TRBD1 aligns across 11 bases. With V trimmed by 6 bases and J by 8 bases, 11 bases remained unmatched. The CDR3 has 14 residues. The germline V gene encodes CDR1 SQVTM and CDR2 ANQGSEA.

This clonotype was seen repeatedly, ten times or more. The chain links TRBV7-9 to TRBJ2-5, with a weak D call TRBD2 (6 bases). CDR1 and CDR2 from the germline V gene are SEHNR and FQNEAQ (reference sequence). The ends were cut back, 8 bases at V and 0 bases at J, with 16 bases in the middle. The CDR3 contains 15 residues. DNA of the CDR3: TGTGCCAGCGGAGAGCTAGCGTCGTACCAAGAGACCCAGTACTTC. Residues: CASGELASYQETQYF.

V usage is TRBV29-1 and J usage is TRBJ2-5, with D maybe TRBD2 (6 bases). This CDR3 comprises 11 residues. V gave up 5 bases and J gave up 13 bases, with 17 bases separating them. Germline V gene lookup returns CDR1 SQVTM and CDR2 ANQGSEA. This CDR3 is CSVIRGTSPYF. The DNA of the CDR3 is TGCAGCGTTATTCGGGGCACTAGCCCGTACTTC.

This clonotype was recorded a few times. The chain recombines TRBV19 with TRBJ1-5; 8 bases line up with TRBD1. Germline V lookup: CDR1 LNHDA, CDR2 SQIVND (reference sequence). V trimming: 2 bases; J trimming: 5 bases; junction bases outside the gene matches: 5. The CDR3 has 15 residues. The CDR3 is CASSITDREDQPQHF. In DNA, the CDR3 is TGTGCCAGTAGTATAACGGACAGGGAGGATCAGCCCCAGCATTTT.

This clonotype has only a few counts. This chain links TRBV9 with TRBJ2-1; D might be TRBD1 (5 bases). Trimming stripped 4 bases from V and 5 bases from J, with 16 bases between. Germline V lookup: CDR1 SGDLS, CDR2 YYNGEE. This CDR3 is built from 15 residues. CDR3: CASSPGPFGNNEQFF. CDR3 bases: TGTGCCAGCAGCCCAGGGCCGTTTGGGAACAATGAGCAGTTCTTC.

The chain links TRBV6-4 to TRBJ2-3; D not resolved. The CDR3 spans 13 residues. CDR1 and CDR2 from the germline V gene are MRHNA and SNTAGT. The germline V and J ends were trimmed by 2 bases and 4 bases, with 7 bases remaining between them. The CDR3 loop reads CASSDGEADTQYF. The CDR3 DNA reads as TGTGCCAGCAGTGACGGGGAAGCAGATACGCAGTATTTT.

This clonotype turned up a few times. This chain joins TRBV29-1 and TRBJ2-3, with a tentative D call TRBD2 (6 bases). The germline V gene has CDR1 SQVTM and CDR2 ANQGSEA. V dropped 3 bases and J dropped 4 bases, with 17 bases sitting between them. The CDR3 has 15 residues. The CDR3 spells CSVEAAGLPPDTQYF. The CDR3 DNA reads TGCAGCGTTGAGGCGGCGGGACTCCCCCCAGATACGCAGTATTTT.

The chain joins TRBV15 to TRBJ1-1, with D possibly TRBD1 on 6 matching bases. The V gene lost 1 base and the J gene lost 0 bases, with 12 bases spanning the gap. The CDR3 is 16 amino acids. CDR1 LNHNV and CDR2 YYDKDF come from the germline V gene (reference sequence). Written as DNA, the CDR3 is TGTGCCACCAGCAGAGCAACGGGACAAGTGAACACTGAAGCTTTCTTT. Residues: CATSRATGQVNTEAFF.

There are a few counts of this clonotype. CDR3 bases: TGCGCCAGCAGCCAAGACAGGGCGGGCCCAGATGAGCAGTTCTTC. This encodes CASSQDRAGPDEQFF. The rearrangement uses TRBV4-3 and TRBJ2-1, with D perhaps given as TRBD1 or TRBD2 (5 bases each). There are 15 residues in the CDR3. With 0 bases removed from V and 8 bases from J, the gap between germline ends came to 14 bases. Germline CDR1 and CDR2: LGHNA and YSLEER.

This clonotype was observed a handful of times. V and J are TRBV7-8 and TRBJ2-1; the match to TRBD1 covers 9 bases. Germline CDR1 reads SGHVS; CDR2 reads FQNEAQ. Trimming at V came to 6 bases and at J to 4 bases, leaving 10 bases not matched to a gene. The CDR3 is 16 residues long. The DNA of the CDR3 is TGTGCCAGCAGGGACCGGGACAGGGTAGGGTACAATGAGCAGTTCTTC. Protein: CASRDRDRVGYNEQFF.

J is TRBJ2-3 and V is TRBV7-9; a weak D match, TRBD1 (6 bases). Trimming stripped 7 bases from V and 2 bases from J, with 19 bases between. The germline CDR1 and CDR2 sequences are SEHNR and FQNEAQ (reference sequence). The CDR3 runs 16 residues. The CDR3 nucleotides read TGTGCCAGCACCTTGGCAGGGGACCTCGACACAGATACGCAGTATTTT. This encodes CASTLAGDLDTDTQYF.

This clonotype was seen more than once but under ten times. The chain recombines TRBV7-3 with TRBJ2-3, with TRBD2 matching over 15 bases. CDR1 is SGHTA and CDR2 is FQGTGA in the germline V gene. CDR3 length: 19 residues. The junction had 11 bases not matched to a gene; V was cut back by 5 bases and J by 2 bases. The chain's CDR3 is CASSRSTRTSGGATDTQYF. CDR3 nucleotides: TGTGCCAGCAGCCGCTCTACCAGGACTAGCGGGGGGGCCACAGATACGCAGTATTTT.

In its sample, this clonotype was seen a few times. The CDR3 spells CSAKERGARNEQFF. In DNA, the CDR3 is TGCAGTGCTAAGGAGCGGGGGGCTAGAAATGAGCAGTTCTTC. V is TRBV20-1 and J is TRBJ2-1, with 9 bases aligning to TRBD2. Germline CDR1 and CDR2: DFQATT and SNEGSKA (reference sequence). This CDR3 spans 14 amino acids. The V gene end was trimmed by 4 bases and the J gene end by 7 bases; junction bases not matched to a gene: 8.

There are many counts of this clonotype. DNA for the CDR3: TGCAGTGCTAGCGGGAGTGGCACCGGGGAGCTGTTTTTT. This codes for CSASGSGTGELFF. This chain links TRBV20-1 with TRBJ2-2, with D tentatively TRBD2 (6 bases). The CDR3 contains 13 residues. In germline, CDR1 is DFQATT, CDR2 SNEGSKA (reference sequence). The germline V and J ends were trimmed by 3 bases and 4 bases, with 9 bases remaining between them.

This clonotype was detected ten times or more. The chain employs TRBV30 and TRBJ2-7, with TRBD1 matching 7 bases. V was pared by 2 bases and J by 7 bases, with 11 bases of the junction left unmatched. This CDR3 region has 14 residues. Germline V gene lookup returns CDR1 GTSNPN and CDR2 SVGIG (reference sequence). The CDR3 here is CAWSWGQPLGEQYF. The DNA of the CDR3 is TGTGCCTGGAGTTGGGGACAGCCCTTGGGGGAGCAGTACTTC.

The rearrangement links TRBV6-2 or TRBV6-3 to TRBJ2-1; 7 nucleotides line up with TRBD2. This CDR3 comprises 15 residues. Per the germline V gene, CDR1 is MNHEY and CDR2 is SVGEGT. V was pared by 2 bases and J by 7 bases, with 8 bases of the junction left unmatched. CDR3 sequence: CASSYGGRVGNEQFF. CDR3 nucleotides: TGTGCCAGCAGTTACGGCGGGAGAGTGGGGAATGAGCAGTTCTTC.

This clonotype has a handful of counts. This rearrangement joins TRBV12-3 or TRBV12-4 to TRBJ2-1, with TRBD1 as a possible D gene (5 bases). V gave up 1 base and J gave up 3 bases, with 10 bases separating them. This CDR3 has 15 amino acids. The chain's CDR3 is CASSLVGALYNEQFF. The CDR3 DNA sequence: TGTGCCAGCAGTTTAGTAGGGGCTCTCTACAATGAGCAGTTCTTC.

This clonotype has ten or more counts. This chain connects TRBV7-9 to TRBJ2-5; a weak D match, TRBD2 (6 bases). CDR3 length: 14 amino acids. The V gene's germline CDR1 is SEHNR and CDR2 FQNEAQ (reference sequence). Trimming cost V 4 bases and J 1 base, with 10 bases left between them. This chain's CDR3 is CASSSRDSQETQYF. CDR3 nucleotides: TGTGCCAGCAGCTCACGGGACTCCCAAGAGACCCAGTACTTC. Full variable domain (missing parts from reference TRBV7-9 and TRBJ2-5): DTGVSQNPRHKITKRGQNVTFRCDPISEHNRLYWYRQTLGQGPEFLTYFQNEAQLEKSRLLSDRFSAERPKGSFSTLEIQRTEQGDSAMYLCASSSRDSQETQYFGPGTRLLVL.

The chain has TRBV25-1 and TRBJ2-1; 7 bases match TRBD1. Trimming at V came to 6 bases and at J to 5 bases, leaving 13 bases not matched to a gene. This CDR3 is built from 16 residues. The V gene's germline CDR1 is MGHDK and CDR2 SYGVNS. CDR3 region: CASRAYAGGDHNEQFF. The DNA for the CDR3 is TGTGCCAGCAGGGCCTATGCAGGGGGTGACCACAATGAGCAGTTCTTC.

This chain joins TRBV7-9 and TRBJ2-7; TRBD1 is a possible D gene (5 bases). The V end lost 5 bases, the J end lost 0 bases, and 14 bases lay between the germline ends. This CDR3 comprises 15 residues. Germline V lookup: CDR1 SEHNR, CDR2 FQNEAQ (reference sequence). This chain's CDR3 is CASSPGAELSYEQYF. In DNA form, the CDR3 reads TGTGCCAGCAGCCCTGGGGCCGAACTCTCCTACGAGCAGTACTTC.

This clonotype was observed a handful of times. The rearrangement uses TRBV12-3 or TRBV12-4 and TRBJ2-3; TRBD2 aligns across 7 bases. Trimming at V came to 5 bases and at J to 2 bases, leaving 19 bases not matched to a gene. This CDR3 spans 19 amino acids. The CDR3 sequence: CASSASGFWLAENTDTQYF. CDR3 nucleotide sequence: TGTGCCAGCAGTGCATCGGGTTTTTGGCTAGCGGAGAACACAGATACGCAGTATTTT.